Listed here are 15 T cell receptor beta chains from one sample, sequenced in a study of CD8+ T cells in alopecia areata. In each case, RNA was isolated and then reverse transcribed into cDNA as the sequencing template. TCRdb's table, derived via immunoSEQ multiplex PCR, lists solely in-frame clones and lacks some. This sample carries 140,000 or so clones, 62% of them seen once, and the ten largest clones take less than 40%. Sequencing was carried out using CD8+ T cells sorted from blood. All receptors derive from a human donor in good health.

The chain links TRBV4-2 to TRBJ2-2, with 11 bases fitting TRBD2. Losses at the gene ends were 4 bases for V and 3 bases for J; bases not matched to a gene: 4. This CDR3 comprises 16 residues. Germline V CDR1 and CDR2: LGHNA, YNFKEQ. The CDR3 DNA reads as TGTGCCAGCAGCCGCCCGGGACTAGCGGACACCGGGGAGCTGTTTTTT. The encoded protein is CASSRPGLADTGELFF.

The chain has TRBV30 and TRBJ1-3; tentative D call: TRBD1 (6 bases). Germline lookup yields CDR1 GTSNPN and CDR2 SVGIG (reference sequence). The CDR3 is 15 residues long. V was pared by 8 bases and J by 0 bases, with 17 bases between. The CDR3 loop reads CAVEGGHYSGNTIYF. CDR3 DNA: TGTGCCGTGGAAGGGGGACATTACTCTGGAAACACCATATATTTT.

V is TRBV4-1 and J is TRBJ2-1; D is uncertain. CDR1 is MGHRA and CDR2 is YSYEKL in the germline V gene. The CDR3 has 17 residues. Trimming pared 0 bases from V and 0 bases from J, leaving 12 bases between. The CDR3 sequence: CASSQDPAVSSYNEQFF. The CDR3 DNA sequence: TGCGCCAGCAGCCAAGACCCCGCGGTAAGCTCCTACAATGAGCAGTTCTTC.

The sample holds a few counts of this clone. CDR3 DNA sequence: TGTGCCACCGGCCGGGGAGCAGGCTCCTACAATGAGCAGTTCTTC. This sequence encodes CATGRGAGSYNEQFF. The genes are TRBV19 and TRBJ2-1; TRBD2 might be the D (5 bases). This CDR3 region has 15 residues. V lost 10 bases and J lost 0, with 16 bases in between. The germline gives CDR1 LNHDA, CDR2 SQIVND (reference sequence). The full variable domain, with the rest looked up from reference TRBV19 and TRBJ2-1, is DGGITQSPKYLFRKEGQNVTLSCEQNLNHDAMYWYRQDPGQGLRLIYYSQIVNDFQKGDIAEGYSVSREKKESFPLTVTSAQKNPTAFYLCATGRGAGSYNEQFFGPGTRLTVL.

Here the CDR3 reads CASSSGSDYGYTF. The CDR3 bases are TGTGCCAGCAGCTCCGGGTCAGACTATGGCTACACCTTC. This rearrangement joins TRBV9 to TRBJ1-2; D gene unclear. The CDR3 runs to 13 residues. V was clipped by 4 bases and J by 3 bases, with 10 bases between them. The germline V gene encodes CDR1 SGDLS and CDR2 YYNGEE.

This clone has only a few counts. This sequence joins TRBV9 and TRBJ2-3; D unresolved. The CDR3 totals 12 residues. Germline V gives CDR1 SGDLS, CDR2 YYNGEE. The V and J ends lost 0 bases and 12 bases respectively, with 11 bases between them. CDR3 amino acids: CASSVDSTNQYF. CDR3 nucleotide sequence: TGTGCCAGCAGCGTAGACAGCACTAACCAGTATTTT.

The V gene is TRBV7-8, the J gene TRBJ2-7, with D hard to call. V shed 5 bases and J shed 4 bases, with 9 bases lying between them. The CDR3 consists of 12 residues. Germline loops: CDR1 SGHVS, CDR2 FQNEAQ. The CDR3 bases are TGTGCCAGCAGCGGCTCTAGGTACGAGCAGTACTTC. It yields the protein CASSGSRYEQYF.

The genes are TRBV29-1 and TRBJ2-5; tentative D call: TRBD2 (5 bases). Trimming removed 5 bases from V and 2 bases from J, with 21 bases in between. Germline V gene data show CDR1 as SQVTM and CDR2 as ANQGSEA. This CDR3 comprises 16 residues. CDR3: CSVPGKVAKPQETQYF. CDR3 DNA: TGCAGCGTTCCCGGGAAAGTTGCGAAGCCGCAAGAGACCCAGTACTTC.

The gene calls are TRBV5-1 and TRBJ2-7; D is perhaps TRBD2 (5 bases). CDR1 is SGHRS, CDR2 YFSETQ, per germline. The CDR3 extends over 13 amino acids. V lost 2 bases and J lost 6, with 12 bases in between. The CDR3 sequence: CASSFRPGSEQYF. CDR3 in DNA: TGCGCCAGCAGCTTCCGACCTGGGAGCGAGCAGTACTTC. The full variable domain, its missing parts supplied by reference TRBV5-1 and TRBJ2-7, is KAGVTQTPRYLIKTRGQQVTLSCSPISGHRSVSWYQQTPGQGLQFLFEYFSETQRNKGNFPGRFSGRQFSNSRSEMNVSTLELGDSALYLCASSFRPGSEQYFGPGTRLTVT.

The table lists this clone with a few counts. This chain uses TRBV4-1 with TRBJ2-7; D is perhaps TRBD2 (5 bases). V was shortened by 1 base and J by 3 bases, with 13 bases between the two germline ends. Germline V gene data show CDR1 as MGHRA and CDR2 as YSYEKL. The CDR3 sequence is 15 residues long. CDR3 region: CASSQVNSDRYEQYF. The DNA of the CDR3 is TGCGCCAGCAGCCAAGTGAATAGCGATCGCTACGAGCAGTACTTC.

Comment on this clone: This is likely a read error, given that the CDR3 carries no conserved phenylalanine or tryptophan at its end. It is unclear where the CDR3 begins or ends on the DNA, so no DNA is shown, and the CDR3 is as TCRdb lists it. The chain couples TRBV15 to TRBJ1-1. Including both end residues, the CDR3 is 11 amino acids long. CDR1 is LNHNV, CDR2 YYDKDF, per germline (reference sequence). CDR3 in amino acids: CATSRDLTIPG.

This sequence joins TRBV6-6 and TRBJ1-1, with D unclear. Germline-derived CDR1 and CDR2 are MNHNY and SVGAGI (reference sequence). The CDR3 is made up of 11 amino acids. Trimming took off 0 bases at V and 5 bases at J, with 1 base between the two ends. CDR3 nucleotides: TGTGCCAGCAGTTACTCGACTGAAGCTTTCTTT. This codes for CASSYSTEAFF.

The rearrangement links TRBV13 to TRBJ1-2; TRBD1 agrees at 8 bases. Germline CDR1 is PRHDT and CDR2 is FYEKMQ (reference sequence). The CDR3 consists of 14 residues. V gave up 3 bases and J gave up 5 bases; unmatched junction bases: 5. The DNA of the CDR3 is TGTGCCAGCAGCTTGACAGGGGATGGGTATGGCTACACCTTC. Amino acids: CASSLTGDGYGYTF.

The J gene is TRBJ1-2, the V gene TRBV29-1; tentative D call: TRBD1 (5 bases). V dropped 1 base and J dropped 5 bases, with 14 bases sitting between them. This CDR3 contains 14 residues. CDR1 and CDR2 (germline): SQVTM, ANQGSEA. The CDR3 here is CSVEGDRELYGYTF. DNA for the CDR3: TGCAGCGTTGAAGGGGACCGAGAGTTATATGGCTACACCTTC.

The V call is TRBV30, the J call TRBJ2-7; D gene unclear. The CDR3 is 13 residues long. Per germline, CDR1 GTSNPN and CDR2 SVGIG (reference sequence). Trimming removed 0 bases from V and 2 bases from J, with 8 bases in between. CDR3 region: CAWSVSSTYEQYF. The CDR3, as DNA: TGTGCCTGGAGTGTGTCCTCGACCTACGAGCAGTACTTC.